This entry lists 30 T cell receptor beta chains sequenced from one sample in a study of shared clonotypes between healthy human individuals. Measured with immunoSEQ multiplex PCR; TCRdb has only the in-frame clones, and not every one. The sample carries 900,000 to 1,200,000 clones, 75% to 80% recorded once. Sequences were obtained from memory CD4+ T cells from PBMCs. Specified subset: CD45RA-negative fraction. The receptors were gathered from a man younger than 35 in good health. Some clones in this sample may be carry-over from other donors' samples.

The chain couples TRBV7-8 to TRBJ2-2, with unresolved D. V dropped 7 bases and J dropped 2 bases, with 20 bases sitting between them. This CDR3 has 17 amino acids. The V gene's germline CDR1 is SGHVS and CDR2 FQNEAQ. CDR3 region: CASNPRVRTVNTGELFF. CDR3 bases: TGTGCCAGCAACCCTAGGGTACGAACAGTAAACACCGGGGAGCTGTTTTTT. The full variable domain, in which reference TRBV7-8 and TRBJ2-2 provide the parts outside the CDR3, is GAGVSQSPRYKVAKRGQDVALRCDPISGHVSLFWYQQALGQGPEFLTYFQNEAQLDKSGLPSDRFFAERPEGSVSTLKIQRTQQEDSAVYLCASNPRVRTVNTGELFFGEGSRLTVL.

This chain connects TRBV27 to TRBJ2-3, with D unresolved. Germline V gene data show CDR1 as MNHEY and CDR2 as SMNVEV (reference sequence). The CDR3 sequence is 15 residues long. V was clipped by 4 bases and J by 1 base, with 12 bases between them. The DNA for the CDR3 is TGTGCCAGCAGTTCCCCCCTGGGCGGCACAGATACGCAGTATTTT. It yields the protein CASSSPLGGTDTQYF.

J is TRBJ1-3 and V is TRBV4-1; D possibly corresponds to TRBD1 (6 bases). CDR1 is MGHRA, CDR2 YSYEKL, per germline. The germline V and J ends were trimmed by 1 base and 4 bases, with 14 bases remaining between them. The CDR3 has 16 amino acids. The CDR3 loop is CASSQVGGDLGNTIYF. The CDR3 bases are TGCGCCAGCAGCCAAGTAGGGGGGGATTTGGGAAACACCATATATTTT.

This clone occurred a few times. The gene calls are TRBV11-3 and TRBJ2-2, with 11 bases aligning to TRBD2. There are 15 residues in the CDR3. Germline values: CDR1 SGHNT, CDR2 YENEEA. The V segment lost 5 bases and the J segment 5 bases; nucleotides outside the gene matches: 4. The CDR3 is CASSPGLADTGELFF. The CDR3 coding sequence is TGTGCCAGCAGCCCGGGACTAGCGGATACCGGGGAGCTGTTTTTT. The variable domain in full, completed from reference TRBV11-3 and TRBJ2-2, reads EAGVVQSPRYKIIEKKQPVAFWCNPISGHNTLYWYLQNLGQGPELLIRYENEEAVDDSQLPKDRFSAERLKGVDSTLKIQPAELGDSAVYLCASSPGLADTGELFFGEGSRLTVL.

Points on this clone: The sample contains more than one DNA sequence encoding this CDR3. The chain couples TRBV20-1 to TRBJ2-5, with D unclear. The CDR3 has 11 residues. Trimming removed 4 bases at V and 5 bases at J, with 8 bases between. Germline V gene sequence: CDR1 DFQATT, CDR2 SNEGSKA (reference sequence). CDR3 nucleotides: TGCAGTGCTACCCTGGGGGAGACCCAGTACTTC. Residues: CSATLGETQYF.

V is TRBV27 and J is TRBJ2-7; 9 nucleotides match TRBD1. The CDR3 spans 17 residues. Trimming at V came to 6 bases and at J to 2 bases, leaving 14 bases not matched to a gene. Germline lookup yields CDR1 MNHEY and CDR2 SMNVEV (reference sequence). For the CDR3, the DNA is TGTGCCAGCAGCCGCGGGACAGGGAGAGGAGTAGCCTACGAGCAGTACTTC. Its translation: CASSRGTGRGVAYEQYF.

V and J are TRBV2 and TRBJ2-3; D call uncertain. The CDR3 contains 16 residues. The V end was cut by 6 bases, the J end by 1 base, with 17 bases between. Germline CDR1 reads SNHLY; CDR2 reads FYNNEI. The chain's CDR3 is CASRVRSPRGTDTQYF. In DNA form, the CDR3 reads TGTGCCAGCAGAGTCCGGTCCCCCCGGGGCACAGATACGCAGTATTTT.

The chain couples TRBV27 to TRBJ2-7, with TRBD1 matching 7 bases. The CDR3 runs to 14 residues. CDR1 and CDR2 from the germline V gene are MNHEY and SMNVEV (reference sequence). V dropped 6 bases and J dropped 2; count of bases not matched to a gene: 7. The chain's CDR3 is CASRNYGTAYEQYF. The CDR3 DNA follows: TGTGCCAGCAGAAATTACGGGACAGCCTACGAGCAGTACTTC.

The chain has TRBV27 and TRBJ2-7; no definite D call. Trimming removed 5 bases from V and 4 bases from J, with 12 bases in between. Germline CDR1 reads MNHEY; CDR2 reads SMNVEV (reference sequence). The length of the CDR3 is 13 residues. In DNA form, the CDR3 reads TGTGCCAGCAGTCCACGGTTTATTTACGAGCAGTACTTC. Translation: CASSPRFIYEQYF.

A remark on this clone: At one boundary the junction diverges from the germline segment, which might be a read error. The gene calls are TRBV4-3 and TRBJ2-5; D might be TRBD1 (6 bases). The CDR3 totals 15 residues. Germline V lookup: CDR1 LGHNA, CDR2 YSLEER. The CDR3 DNA follows: TGCGCCAGCAGCCAAGATAGAAGGGGGTTAGAGCCCCAGTACTTC. This codes for CASSQDRRGLEPQYF.

The chain combines TRBV20-1 with TRBJ1-1; D gene ambiguous. This CDR3 comprises 11 residues. With 3 bases removed from V and 8 bases from J, the gap between germline ends came to 10 bases. Germline assignment: CDR1 DFQATT and CDR2 SNEGSKA (reference sequence). The CDR3 nucleotides read TGCAGTGCTAGGATAGGATTGGAAGCTTTCTTT. It codes for CSARIGLEAFF.

Many counts were recorded for this clone. The same CDR3 arises from other DNA sequences in this sample as well. The chain combines TRBV7-6 with TRBJ2-1; D is uncertain. V dropped 5 bases and J dropped 7 bases, with 9 bases sitting between them. The CDR3 loop spans 12 amino acids. The germline gives CDR1 SGHVS, CDR2 FNYEAQ. This CDR3 reads CASSPPLNEQFF. CDR3 nucleotide sequence: TGTGCCAGCAGCCCACCCCTTAATGAGCAGTTCTTC.

The rearrangement joins TRBV28 to TRBJ1-2, with TRBD1 matching over 9 bases. The CDR3 is 12 amino acids. Trimming at V came to 6 bases and at J to 8 bases, leaving 4 bases not matched to a gene. Germline lookup yields CDR1 MDHEN and CDR2 SYDVKM. The CDR3 DNA reads as TGTGCCAGCAGCCGGACAGGGGTGGGCTACACCTTC. Translation: CASSRTGVGYTF.

V usage is TRBV18 and J usage is TRBJ2-1; 12 nucleotides match TRBD2. J lost 6 bases, V lost 4 bases, and 1 base had no gene match. This CDR3 is built from 14 residues. Germline CDR1 reads KGHSH; CDR2 reads LQKENI. In DNA form, the CDR3 reads TGTGCCAGCTCACGGACTAGCGGGATCAATGAGCAGTTCTTC. Its protein is CASSRTSGINEQFF.

This clone was seen only once. The chain couples TRBV7-9 to TRBJ2-5; D perhaps matches TRBD2 (5 bases). Deletions cut 5 bases from V and 5 bases from J, with 15 bases between. Germline CDR1 is SEHNR and CDR2 is FQNEAQ (reference sequence). The CDR3 covers 14 residues. CDR3 DNA sequence: TGTGCCAGCAGCCAAAGGGCGGGTTTTGAGACCCAGTACTTC. Protein product: CASSQRAGFETQYF.

The rearrangement joins TRBV18 to TRBJ1-1; perhaps TRBD1 as D (5 bases). The CDR3 totals 14 residues. Germline V lookup: CDR1 KGHSH, CDR2 LQKENI. V was trimmed by 5 bases and J by 0 bases, leaving 10 bases between them. The CDR3 loop reads CASSFKDMNTEAFF. The CDR3 bases are TGTGCCAGCTCATTCAAGGACATGAACACTGAAGCTTTCTTT.

In regard to this clone: Other DNA sequences in the sample encode the same CDR3. V and J are TRBV2 and TRBJ1-2; 8 bases align to TRBD1. With 6 bases clipped from V and 3 bases from J, the junction kept 0 bases outside the gene matches. CDR1 is SNHLY and CDR2 is FYNNEI in the germline V gene. The CDR3 sequence is 12 residues long. The CDR3 loop reads CASRDRDYGYTF. As DNA, the CDR3 is TGTGCCAGCAGGGACAGGGACTATGGCTACACCTTC. Full variable domain (remainder filled in from reference TRBV2 and TRBJ1-2): EPEVTQTPSHQVTQMGQEVILRCVPISNHLYFYWYRQILGQKVEFLVSFYNNEISEKSEIFDDQFSVERPDGSNFTLKIRSTKLEDSAMYFCASRDRDYGYTFGSGTRLTVV.

This clone was seen ten or more times. The chain carries TRBV28 and TRBJ2-7; weak D call: TRBD1 (6 bases). CDR3 size: 14 residues. In germline, CDR1 is MDHEN, CDR2 SYDVKM. Between the trimmed V and J ends, which lost 3 bases and 6 bases, there was a span of 15 bases. The CDR3 spells CASSFSQGPSEQYF. The DNA for the CDR3 is TGTGCCAGCAGTTTCTCGCAGGGGCCTAGCGAGCAGTACTTC.

The CDR3 DNA reads TGTGCCAGCACCACGGGTGGAGAGCAGTTCTTC. Translation gives CASTTGGEQFF. V usage is TRBV28 and J usage is TRBJ2-1; no firm D call. The CDR3 contains 11 residues. V shed 7 bases and J shed 10 bases, with 11 bases lying between them. Germline V CDR1 and CDR2: MDHEN, SYDVKM.

The rearrangement links TRBV5-1 to TRBJ2-5; tentatively, D is TRBD1 or TRBD2 (5 bases each). The V end lost 7 bases, the J end lost 5 bases, and 18 bases lay between the germline ends. CDR3 length equals 14 residues. Germline V gene lookup returns CDR1 SGHRS and CDR2 YFSETQ. Written as DNA, the CDR3 is TGCGCCAGCGGCTCCACACGAGGGGTGGAGACCCAGTACTTC. It translates to CASGSTRGVETQYF.

This sequence joins TRBV12-5 and TRBJ2-1; maybe TRBD2 (5 bases). V shed 6 bases and J shed 6 bases, with 18 bases lying between them. This CDR3 has 15 amino acids. Germline V gives CDR1 LGHNT, CDR2 FRNRAP. The CDR3 bases are TGTGCTAGTGGGGGCGTGTCTCCGGGGTTCAATGAGCAGTTCTTC. Its translation is CASGGVSPGFNEQFF.

The chain carries TRBV14 and TRBJ2-3, with D uncertain. The V end lost 6 bases, the J end lost 1 base, and 8 bases lay between the germline ends. The length of the CDR3 is 13 residues. Germline lookup yields CDR1 SGHDN and CDR2 FVKESK. The CDR3 DNA is TGTGCCAGCAGAAACAGCGGCACAGATACGCAGTATTTT. Protein product: CASRNSGTDTQYF.

V gene TRBV19 combines with J gene TRBJ2-3, with 7 bases that match TRBD1. Germline V gene data show CDR1 as LNHDA and CDR2 as SQIVND (reference sequence). The CDR3 is 14 amino acids. V shed 5 bases and J 0 bases; nucleotides not matched to a gene: 2. CDR3 sequence: CASSDRASTDTQYF. For the CDR3, the DNA is TGTGCCAGTAGTGACAGGGCTAGCACAGATACGCAGTATTTT.

This clone is a singleton in its sample. The gene calls are TRBV14 and TRBJ2-7; no definite D call. The CDR3 has 13 amino acids. Germline-derived CDR1 and CDR2 are SGHDN and FVKESK. Trimming removed 5 bases from V and 1 base from J, with 9 bases in between. CDR3 in DNA: TGTGCCAGCAGCAAGGGCCTATCCTACGAGCAGTACTTC. Protein: CASSKGLSYEQYF.

The chain combines TRBV5-6 with TRBJ2-3; D not resolved. Germline CDR1 reads SGHDT; CDR2 reads YYEEEE. The CDR3 spans 12 residues. V was clipped by 3 bases and J by 12 bases, with 14 bases between them. The CDR3 protein is CASSSRLQSQYF. Written as DNA, the CDR3 is TGTGCCAGCAGCTCCCGACTCCAATCTCAGTATTTT.

V gene TRBV21-1 combines with J gene TRBJ2-1; the table's D gene call, TRBD2, was not cross checked with the DNA. TRBV21-1 has pseudogene status. The CDR3 extends over 14 amino acids. The CDR3 DNA follows: TGTGCCAGCAGCTCTAGAGGGAGGGCGGACGAGCAGTTCTTC. It specifies CASSSRGRADEQFF.

In this sample, this clone turned up once. The J gene is TRBJ1-2, the V gene TRBV5-1, with 12 bases lining up with TRBD1. Trimming removed 4 bases from V and 3 bases from J; junction bases left unmatched: 7. The CDR3 sequence is 16 residues long. Germline V gene data show CDR1 as SGHRS and CDR2 as YFSETQ. In DNA, the CDR3 is TGCGCCAGCAGCCCGGGACAGGGGGCAGTTGACTATGGCTACACCTTC. Translating it yields CASSPGQGAVDYGYTF. Based on the CDR3 plus reference TRBV5-1 and TRBJ1-2, the full variable domain is KAGVTQTPRYLIKTRGQQVTLSCSPISGHRSVSWYQQTPGQGLQFLFEYFSETQRNKGNFPGRFSGRQFSNSRSEMNVSTLELGDSALYLCASSPGQGAVDYGYTFGSGTRLTVV.

This chain links TRBV9 with TRBJ2-2, with D unclear. The CDR3 has 14 amino acids. The V end was cut by 0 bases, the J end by 3 bases, with 6 bases between. Germline V gene lookup returns CDR1 SGDLS and CDR2 YYNGEE. The CDR3 loop is CASSVDGYTGELFF. CDR3 sequence (DNA): TGTGCCAGCAGCGTAGATGGCTACACCGGGGAGCTGTTTTTT.

This clone was recorded a few times. This rearrangement joins TRBV29-1 to TRBJ1-1, with 11 positions matching TRBD1. CDR1 and CDR2 (germline): SQVTM, ANQGSEA. The CDR3 contains 13 residues. The trim removed 4 bases at V and 7 bases at J, leaving 5 bases unmatched. This chain's CDR3 is CSVAPGQGVEAFF. CDR3 DNA sequence: TGCAGCGTTGCTCCGGGACAGGGGGTTGAAGCTTTCTTT.

The chain couples TRBV7-2 to TRBJ2-1, with 12 nucleotides matching TRBD2. CDR1 is SGHTA, CDR2 FQGNSA, per germline. V gave up 5 bases and J gave up 1 base; unmatched junction bases: 6. The CDR3 is 17 amino acids. CDR3 sequence reads: CASSQGLAGASYNEQFF. In nucleotides, the CDR3 is TGTGCCAGCAGCCAGGGACTAGCGGGCGCTTCCTACAATGAGCAGTTCTTC.